This T cell receptor beta chain emerged from a study of cytomegalovirus exposure and HLA in healthy donors (dated by TCRdb to about 2017). Background for the entire study: An earlier analysis of some 600 of the donors reported 276 Gb of sequence data and around 100 million unique TCR beta sequences obtained from about 180 million T cells. An early release that covered around 590 HLA-typed donors contained approximately 290 gigabases of sequencing data and tens of millions of unique TCR sequences. The genetic ancestry cluster associated with self-reported Caucasian donors included around four fifths of the roughly 400 genotyped donors. The study aimed to test whether signatures of past pathogen exposure could be identified by cataloging public T cell receptors. The study used immunosequencing to profile the T cell repertoires of around 600 subjects and linked those repertoires to cytomegalovirus serostatus. Along with the approximately 700-subject first cohort, a separate validation cohort of 120 different subjects was used. High-throughput TCR immunosequencing, statistical association of individual TCRs with disease status, and machine learning were combined to predict cytomegalovirus infection status. To study patterns of TCR occurrence, a later analysis re-analyzed previously published TCR beta repertoires from several hundred donors and added high-resolution HLA genotyping. Rather than using new phenotypic data, the later analysis identified candidate immune exposures from TCR beta sequences and from how often those sequences occurred across donors. An earlier analysis of some 500 of the donors used high-throughput TCR beta sequencing to judge whether each TCR beta V gene segment behaved as functional or pseudogenic. Alongside the repertoire data, information on donor age, sex, ethnicity and CMV serostatus was compiled. A later genetic analysis used genome-wide SNP genotypes for about 60% of the roughly 670 donors, treating that subset as a discovery cohort. Every repertoire in the discovery cohort had been generated on one and the same sequencing platform. HLA typing included class I and class II loci at four-digit resolution. Typing coverage varied by locus: about 629-640 donors for A, B, C, DRB1 and DQB1; more than 500 for DQA1; more than 600 for DPA1; approximately 490 for DPB1. Because of strong linkage in the cohort, five DR-DQ haplotypes were treated as single units for association and clustering. Across around 400 genotyped donors of the cohort, an average of about 240,000 unique TCR beta nucleotide sequences per donor were sequenced, and 15% to 20% of those sequences were non-productive.

The sample holds a few counts of this clone. There is no known antigen for this receptor. Base qualities were left out, and no much larger clone turns up one base away. Beyond this particular receptor, the publication reports: When HLA alleles, especially DR and DQ, strongly co-occurred, TCR associations were difficult to assign to individual alleles. In this cohort, only TCR beta chains were sequenced, and detectable features were limited by the absence of alpha or paired-chain data. In an earlier analysis of 500 to 650 of the donors, most TCR beta V segments appeared in productive rearrangements about 90% or about 30% of the time, broadly matching IMGT annotations. In both the original and validation cohorts, the classifier was reported to diagnose cytomegalovirus status with high specificity and sensitivity. Several of the top co-occurrence clusters appeared to be linked to parvovirus B19, influenza, CMV and Epstein-Barr virus, according to a later analysis. In a later analysis, HLA-associated TCR beta chains showed more clonal expansion and lower generation probabilities than non-associated chains that were equally common. The authors suggested that the approach could potentially be extended to other disease states and immunological phenotypes. Three of the identified cytomegalovirus-associated TCR beta chains were confirmed in vitro to be specific for cytomegalovirus antigens. A further reported finding was that TCR beta sequences accurately predicted the HLA-A and HLA-B alleles for most subjects in the first cohort. In the study, around 160 TCR beta chains were listed as associated with cytomegalovirus. A cluster of highly shared sequence variants was judged likely to be a technical artifact of the sequencing pipeline. Across donors, most TCR sequences were observed very rarely, whereas some public TCRs were present in many individuals. In a later analysis, over 15,000 TCR beta sequences were associated with specific HLA alleles at a false discovery rate of 0.05. Correlated functional status among segregating V segments might be attributable to linkage disequilibrium, but an unknown experimental factor could not be ruled out. An association between a missense DCLRE1C variant and V-gene and J-gene trimming of TCR beta chains was found in a later genetic analysis and replicated in an independent cohort. Because HLA typing was missing for some donors at each locus, association tests included only the typed subset. Because counts were too low, roughly 18 rarely observed V segments, including chromosome 9 orphons, were left out of the earlier analysis of some 640 of the donors. Presence/absence analyses assumed roughly uniform sequencing depth across donors, an assumption that may not hold. Most CMV-associated TCR beta chains appeared to be HLA-restricted in a later analysis, and the HLA associations seemed to be driven largely by CMV exposure. For the cohort, immune exposure information was limited to CMV serostatus. According to a later analysis, TCR association rates differed among HLA loci, with DRB1 alleles showing the most associated TCRs and HLA-C alleles showing the fewest. A later genetic analysis reported fewer N-insertions in productive TCRs among donors in an Asian-associated ancestry cluster than the roughly 620-donor mean.

In total, 600 or so healthy bone marrow donors made up the cohort. Cohort members were all nominally healthy when sampled, although unrecorded immune exposures were likely present. The donor was CMV seronegative and belonged to the group of 320 or so seronegative cohort members. A peripheral blood sample was provided by each donor, and peripheral blood mononuclear cells were used for TCR beta sequencing. Genomic DNA was extracted from the blood cell samples with the Qiagen DNeasy Blood Extraction Kit. Libraries came from the immunoSEQ multiplex PCR assay. A mixture of 60 forward primers for TCR Vbeta segments and 13 reverse primers for TCR Jbeta segments was used in the multiplex PCR. Amplification of the CDR3 region of rearranged TCR beta genes was performed with a multiplex PCR assay on genomic DNA. The amplified TCR beta libraries were sequenced on the Illumina HiSeq System as 87-base-pair reads. As for the authors' bioinformatics: A later analysis counted about 80 million unique TCR beta chains across the 550 to 750 repertoires, and about 10 million of these chains were shared by at least two donors. A nearest-neighbor algorithm error-corrected the raw reads and collapsed the reads into unique sequences, merging closely related sequences to remove PCR and sequencing errors. CDR3 sequences were aligned to IMGT reference sequences to assign V, D and J gene segments. For a sequence to be retained, a match of at least six nucleotides to both a V gene segment and a J gene segment was required. Rearrangements were classified as productive when the CDR3 lacked stop codons and remained in frame with V and J, and all other rearrangements were classified as non-productive. CDR3 was defined according to IMGT convention as the region running from the second conserved V-encoded cysteine to the conserved J-encoded phenylalanine. The earlier analysis of roughly 590 of the donors excluded any sequence lacking an unambiguous match to a single V gene segment. An earlier analysis of approximately 590 of the donors classified V segments as functional when productive rearrangements were above 56.7% and as segregating when the standard deviation between donors was above 5%. A statistical classification framework was developed to diagnose cytomegalovirus status using the catalog of TCR beta chain sequences. A later analysis assigned V and J genes by comparing TCR nucleotide sequences with IMGT/GENE-DB human TR gene sequences. A later analysis assigned CDR3 sequences and most-parsimonious VDJ recombination scenarios with the TCRdist pipeline. In a later analysis, each TCR beta chain was defined by its CDR3 amino acid sequence together with its V-gene family, and reads without a unique V-gene family were excluded. As a way to deal with suspected cross-contamination and a sequencing artifact, a later analysis dropped over 550 nucleotide sequences that were highly shared and had low generation probability. A later analysis calculated a clonal expansion index for each public chain from normalized within-repertoire ranks of inferred template counts. In a later analysis, generation probabilities were computed with a VDJ recombination model fitted to out-of-frame rearrangements, and the resulting probabilities were checked against IGoR. In a later analysis, TCR-TCR, TCR-HLA and TCR-CMV co-occurrence was scored with hypergeometric tests, and a repertoire-size bias correction was applied to TCR pairs. To estimate false discovery rates, a later analysis permuted the HLA or CMV assignments 20 times. In a later analysis, co-occurring TCRs were grouped using DBSCAN, with TCRdist sequence similarity added in when clustering inside HLA-allele-positive subsets. Repertoires with fewer than 30,000 or more than 120,000 public chains, plus five repertoires with anomalous nucleotide sharing, were excluded from co-occurrence clustering. The table was pulled from immuneACCESS by TCRdb, which kept in-frame rearrangements only. Such tables lose some clones; where checked, under half of the loss comes from unresolved V genes, and the rest has no known cause. V, J and clone size derive from that table, while D and trimming were established from the DNA sequence. The sample has more than 250,000 clones on record, 85% to 90% of them singletons. Approximately 2% of the sample belongs to the ten largest clones.

The sample consisted of PBMCs. This clonotype originated in a woman aged 18 to 35 in good health and CMV-seronegative.

The sequenced DNA: TGCGCCAGCAGCTTACAGTCCTACGAGCAGTACTTC. Translation gives CASSLQSYEQYF. The receptor chain draws on TRBV5-1 and TRBJ2-7; there is no confident call for the D gene. CDR1 and CDR2, per the germline V gene, are SGHRS and YFSETQ. There are 12 amino acids in the CDR3, from cysteine to phenylalanine inclusive. Of the read, only the CDR3 DNA is kept; its 36 bases are in frame from base 1. Between the V and J ends, shortened by 2 bases and 1 base respectively, the junction contains 4 bases.